This section outlines one TCR beta chain sequence together with its context. No antigen is known for it. This sample is drawn from a study of blood T cells in healthy people across ages. Looking at the study overall: Capturing about one barcoded beta molecule per two T cells was achieved by template switching.

Germline V gene sequence: CDR1 DFQATT, CDR2 SNEGSKA (reference sequence). CDR3 length equals 15 residues. V lost 2 bases, J lost 5 bases, and 16 bases lay in between. Findings and limits, study-wide: Diversity of TCR beta per million T cells declined in a roughly linear way with age. One million T cells yielded diversity estimates that were considered underestimates.

Using a J-beta primer mix together with a sample-barcoded 5' primer, a second PCR was run for roughly 7 to 12 cycles. TCRdb reanalysed the 5' RACE reads using MiXCR and keeps one entry per CDR3 protein. The sample shows approximately 350,000 distinct CDR3 sequences, about 49% of them seen only once. Researchers collected about 10 milliliters of peripheral blood from every single donor. The receptor was derived from a man in his fifties or sixties in good health. Sequencing was performed on blood. This rearrangement joins TRBV20-1 to TRBJ2-1; tentatively, D is TRBD1 (6 bases). CDR3 sequence reads: CSARIRGSTHNEQFF. DNA of the CDR3: TGCAGTGCTAGAATTAGGGGGAGTACGCACAATGAGCAGTTCTTC.